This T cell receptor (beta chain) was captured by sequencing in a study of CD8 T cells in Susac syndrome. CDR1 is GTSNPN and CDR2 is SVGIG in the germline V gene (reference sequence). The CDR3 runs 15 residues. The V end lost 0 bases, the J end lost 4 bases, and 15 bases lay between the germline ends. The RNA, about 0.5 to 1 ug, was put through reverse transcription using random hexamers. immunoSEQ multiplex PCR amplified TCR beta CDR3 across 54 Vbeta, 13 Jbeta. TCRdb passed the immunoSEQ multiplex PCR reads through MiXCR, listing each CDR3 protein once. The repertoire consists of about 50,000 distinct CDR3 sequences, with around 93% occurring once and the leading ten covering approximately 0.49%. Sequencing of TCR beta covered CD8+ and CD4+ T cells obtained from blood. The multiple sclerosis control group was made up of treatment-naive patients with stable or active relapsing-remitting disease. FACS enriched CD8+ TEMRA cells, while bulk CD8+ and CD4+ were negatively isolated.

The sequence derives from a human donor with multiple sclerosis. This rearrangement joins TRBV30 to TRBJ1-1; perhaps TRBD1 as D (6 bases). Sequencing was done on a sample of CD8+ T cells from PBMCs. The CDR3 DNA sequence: TGTGCCTGGAGTGTAGGGGGTCGGAGGCGCACTGAAGCTTTCTTT. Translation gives CAWSVGGRRRTEAFF.